The clone carrying this T cell receptor beta chain occurred many times. Antigen specificity is unknown. The record originates from a study of identical twins. General study points: Twin-shared out-of-frame alpha sequences showed excess low generation probability. Models, which agreed with sharing between unrelated individuals, nonetheless underestimated the out-of-frame TCR alpha sharing seen in monozygotic twins.

The germline CDR1 and CDR2 sequences are DFQATT and SNEGSKA (reference sequence). The CDR3 extends over 15 amino acids. J lost 2 bases, V lost 4 bases, and 8 bases had no gene match. Template switching, a step in the protocol, added a universal primer site, and cDNA carried unique molecular identifiers. MiXCR was run by TCRdb on the 5' RACE reads, yielding one entry per CDR3 protein. The data show roughly 200,000 distinct CDR3 sequences, around 8% seen once. This same sample was also taken into another study, of yellow fever vaccine responses in identical twins. That publication notes: In identical twins, vaccine T cell responses appeared partly shared and partly individual.

The chain is built from TRBV20-1 and TRBJ1-3, with 7 bases matching TRBD1. Sequencing used memory (CD45RO+) T cells sorted from blood. This receptor was obtained from a woman younger than 35 in good health. In DNA form, the CDR3 reads TGCAGTGCTAAACACAGGGGTGCGGCTGGAAACACCATATATTTT. Protein: CSAKHRGAAGNTIYF.